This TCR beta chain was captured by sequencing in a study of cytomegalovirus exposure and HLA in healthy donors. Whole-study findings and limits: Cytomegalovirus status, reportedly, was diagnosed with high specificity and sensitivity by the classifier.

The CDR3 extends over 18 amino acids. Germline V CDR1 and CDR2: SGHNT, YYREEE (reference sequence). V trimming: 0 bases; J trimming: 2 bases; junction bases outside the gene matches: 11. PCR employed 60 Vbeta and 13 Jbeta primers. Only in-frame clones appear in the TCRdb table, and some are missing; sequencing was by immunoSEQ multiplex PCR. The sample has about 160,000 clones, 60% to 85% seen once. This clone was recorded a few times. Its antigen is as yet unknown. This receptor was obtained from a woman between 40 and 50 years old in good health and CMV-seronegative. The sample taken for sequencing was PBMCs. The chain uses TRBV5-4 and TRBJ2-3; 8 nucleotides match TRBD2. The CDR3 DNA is TGTGCCAGCAGCTTGGAGGCCCGTACTAGCGGTACCACAGATACGCAGTATTTT. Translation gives CASSLEARTSGTTDTQYF.